The 27 T cell receptor beta chains presented below share a single source sample, sequenced in a study of type 1 regulatory T cells (TCRdb year 2021). The run used an Illumina MiSeq. The public reads were quality trimmed at Q25 with fastp and then assembled into clones with MiXCR by TCRdb, keeping productive beta chains. Merged by CDR3 protein, the rows form single entries marked with the most common genes and DNA. Present in this sample are 80,000 to 100,000 distinct CDR3 sequences, about 28% of which were seen just once. The leading ten clones occupy 2% to 2.5% of the sample. The specimen was CD4+ T cells, either the whole sample or a sorted fraction (not recorded which). These receptors were collected from a human donor in good health.

The V call is TRBV20-1, the J call TRBJ2-1; D might be TRBD2 (6 bases). The CDR3 consists of 13 residues. Trimming pared 1 base from V and 6 bases from J, leaving 10 bases between. CDR1 is DFQATT and CDR2 is SNEGSKA in the germline V gene (reference sequence). CDR3 region: CSARVRGVNEQFF. For the CDR3, the DNA is TGCAGTGCTAGAGTTCGCGGGGTCAATGAGCAGTTCTTC.

V usage is TRBV7-2 and J usage is TRBJ1-6; 8 bases fit TRBD1. The germline CDR1 and CDR2 sequences are SGHTA and FQGNSA. The CDR3 covers 14 residues. V lost 6 bases to trimming and J lost 9 bases; unmatched junction nucleotides: 7. This CDR3 is CASSPGQGPSPLHF. In DNA, the CDR3 is TGTGCCAGCAGTCCAGGACAGGGACCTTCACCCCTCCACTTT. Looking up the rest from reference TRBV7-2 and TRBJ1-6 gives the full variable domain: GAGVSQSPSNKVTEKGKDVELRCDPISGHTALYWYRQSLGQGLEFLIYFQGNSAPDKSGLPSDRFSAERTGGSVSTLTIQRTQQEDSAVYLCASSPGQGPSPLHFGNGTRLTVT.

This clonotype was recorded a few times. This rearrangement joins TRBV21-1 to TRBJ2-7; TRBD1, the D gene given by the table, was not confirmed from the DNA. TRBV21-1 is termed a pseudogene. The CDR3 has 11 residues. The CDR3 reads CAVYRGHEQYF. CDR3 nucleotide sequence: TGTGCCGTCTACAGGGGTCACGAGCAGTACTTC.

This clonotype was picked up a small number of times. The chain recombines TRBV7-2 with TRBJ2-3; D uncertain. This CDR3 region has 14 residues. CDR1 SGHTA and CDR2 FQGNSA come from the germline V gene. Trimming stripped 1 base from V and 3 bases from J, with 8 bases between. The chain's CDR3 is CASSLVRSTDTQYF. The DNA for the CDR3 is TGTGCCAGCAGCTTAGTTCGCAGTACAGATACGCAGTATTTT.

The chain carries TRBV9 and TRBJ2-1; TRBD2 agrees at 8 bases. Germline V gene data show CDR1 as SGDLS and CDR2 as YYNGEE. CDR3 length equals 14 residues. V lost 1 base and J lost 7; bases outside the gene matches: 4. CDR3 DNA sequence: TGTGCCAGCAGCGTACAGCGGGGGAATAATGAGCAGTTCTTC. It yields the protein CASSVQRGNNEQFF.

This rearrangement joins TRBV11-2 to TRBJ2-7; TRBD1 matches 11 bases. CDR1 SGHAT and CDR2 FQNNGV come from the germline V gene. V shed 6 bases and J 6 bases; nucleotides not matched to a gene: 7. The CDR3 is 14 residues long. CDR3 amino acids: CASRFEGQGVEQYF. The DNA of the CDR3 is TGTGCCAGCAGGTTTGAGGGACAGGGGGTCGAGCAGTACTTC.

CDR3 loop: CASRPPGQGNQPQHF. DNA of the CDR3: TGTGCCAGCAGGCCACCGGGACAGGGGAATCAGCCCCAGCATTTT. This chain joins TRBV12-3 or TRBV12-4 and TRBJ1-5; 10 nucleotides match TRBD1. The CDR3 is 15 amino acids. Losses at the gene ends were 6 bases for V and 4 bases for J; bases not matched to a gene: 6.

The J gene is TRBJ2-3, the V gene TRBV20-1; 7 bases are a match to TRBD2. This CDR3 has 16 amino acids. With V trimmed by 4 bases and J by 4 bases, 14 bases remained unmatched. Per the germline V gene, CDR1 is DFQATT and CDR2 is SNEGSKA (reference sequence). As DNA, the CDR3 is TGCAGTGCTATTTACGGTCGGGCGGGAGTAGCAGATACGCAGTATTTT. Translated, it gives CSAIYGRAGVADTQYF.

The J gene is TRBJ2-7, the V gene TRBV10-3; either TRBD1 or TRBD2 may fit D (5 bases each). CDR1 and CDR2 from the germline V gene are ENHRY and SYGVKD. V lost 5 bases to trimming and J lost 4 bases, with 18 bases between them. The CDR3 covers 15 residues. The CDR3 reads CAISQGIGKKYEQYF. CDR3 DNA sequence: TGTGCCATCAGTCAGGGAATCGGGAAAAAATACGAGCAGTACTTC.

This clonotype was found a few times. This rearrangement joins TRBV5-1 to TRBJ2-1, with 7 bases aligning to TRBD2. V gave up 3 bases and J gave up 6 bases; unmatched junction bases: 3. Germline CDR1 is SGHRS and CDR2 is YFSETQ. The CDR3 has 13 amino acids. The DNA of the CDR3 is TGCGCCAGCAGCTGGACTAGTGCCAATGAGCAGTTCTTC. This encodes CASSWTSANEQFF.

This clonotype was picked up a small number of times. The rearrangement joins TRBV10-3 to TRBJ2-7; D ambiguous. CDR1 is ENHRY and CDR2 is SYGVKD in the germline V gene. V lost 2 bases to trimming and J lost 0 bases, with 8 bases between them. The CDR3 has 14 residues. CDR3 nucleotides: TGTGCCATCAGTGAGCGGGCGAGCTCCTACGAGCAGTACTTC. This sequence encodes CAISERASSYEQYF.

Comments on this clonotype: A much larger clone sits a single nucleotide away, making a read error possible. The V and J genes are TRBV10-3 and TRBJ2-1; TRBD2 is a possible D gene (5 bases). The CDR3 sequence is 11 residues long. Germline V gives CDR1 ENHRY, CDR2 SYGVKD. Trimming removed 7 bases at V and 10 bases at J, with 11 bases between. CDR3 protein: CAINEIAEQFF. The CDR3 region has the DNA TGTGCCATCAATGAAATAGCGGAGCAGTTCTTC.

Remarks on this clonotype: One junction end disagrees with the germline gene, perhaps due to a read error. The rearrangement links TRBV6-2 or TRBV6-3 to TRBJ1-1; TRBD1 aligns across 8 bases. This CDR3 contains 15 residues. Per the germline V gene, CDR1 is MNHEY and CDR2 is SVGEGT. DNA of the CDR3: TGTGCCAGCGGTTACGGCTCCCGGCAGGGGGCCGGGGCTTTCTTT. This translates into CASGYGSRQGAGAFF.

This clonotype was counted a few times. V gene TRBV6-1 combines with J gene TRBJ2-3; tentatively, D is TRBD1 or TRBD2 (5 bases each). Trimming cost V 6 bases and J 6 bases, with 22 bases left between them. The CDR3 is 16 amino acids. Germline lookup yields CDR1 MNHNS and CDR2 SASEGT. The CDR3 sequence is CASRFWGRRGTDTQYF. DNA for the CDR3: TGTGCCAGCAGGTTTTGGGGGAGAAGAGGGACGGATACGCAGTATTTT.

The CDR3: CASSQGYEQYF. CDR3 bases: TGTGCCAGCAGCCAGGGGTACGAGCAGTACTTC. The rearrangement links TRBV3-1 to TRBJ2-7; no clear D. The CDR3 has 11 residues. The V end lost 3 bases, the J end lost 4 bases, and 4 bases lay between the germline ends. Germline CDR1 reads LGHDT; CDR2 reads YNNKEL (reference sequence).

The rearrangement links TRBV20-1 to TRBJ2-3, with 10 bases matching TRBD2. Germline loops: CDR1 DFQATT, CDR2 SNEGSKA (reference sequence). The J segment lost 0 bases and the V segment lost 3 bases, leaving 9 bases of the junction unmatched. The CDR3 has 17 amino acids. CDR3 sequence (DNA): TGCAGTGCTAGTCTGTCTAGCGGGAGATCTAGCACAGATACGCAGTATTTT. As protein: CSASLSSGRSSTDTQYF.

This clonotype has a count of ten or more. J is TRBJ2-1 and V is TRBV20-1; TRBD2 matches 7 bases. The CDR3 consists of 14 residues. The germline V gene encodes CDR1 DFQATT and CDR2 SNEGSKA (reference sequence). V was clipped by 0 bases and J by 5 bases; unmatched bases: 4. The CDR3 region is CSARDGREHNEQFF. Here the CDR3 DNA reads TGCAGTGCTAGAGATGGGCGGGAGCACAATGAGCAGTTCTTC.

The chain recombines TRBV6-1 with TRBJ1-5; 8 nucleotides match TRBD1. This CDR3 is built from 14 residues. Germline CDR1 and CDR2: MNHNS and SASEGT. The trim removed 6 bases at V and 7 bases at J, leaving 8 bases unmatched. CDR3 residues: CASSVRGQEQPQHF. The CDR3, as DNA: TGTGCCAGCAGCGTCAGGGGGCAGGAACAGCCCCAGCATTTT.

This rearrangement joins TRBV5-5 to TRBJ1-5, with 7 bases lining up with TRBD1. The J segment lost 0 bases and the V segment lost 1 base, leaving 7 bases of the junction unmatched. Germline V CDR1 and CDR2: SGHKS, YYEKEE (reference sequence). The CDR3 runs to 17 residues. The CDR3 bases are TGTGCCAGCAGCTTGTCTCCGACAGGGTCTAGCAATCAGCCCCAGCATTTT. It translates to CASSLSPTGSSNQPQHF.

This clonotype was counted a few times. The chain combines TRBV5-1 with TRBJ2-1; maybe TRBD2 (6 bases). Looked up from germline, CDR1 is SGHRS and CDR2 is YFSETQ. The length of the CDR3 is 15 residues. The V end was cut by 7 bases, the J end by 3 bases, with 17 bases between. As DNA, the CDR3 is TGCGCCAGCTACCTAGGGGCGGGACTCTACAATGAGCAGTTCTTC. It specifies CASYLGAGLYNEQFF.

The chain carries TRBV27 and TRBJ2-3; D not resolved. The CDR3 contains 13 residues. Trimming left V 10 bases short and J 2 bases short, with 13 bases between. Germline lookup yields CDR1 MNHEY and CDR2 SMNVEV (reference sequence). The CDR3 bases are TGTGCCACCAGGCATGACCCCACAGATACGCAGTATTTT. This codes for CATRHDPTDTQYF.

This chain joins TRBV11-2 and TRBJ2-7, with no clear D. The CDR3 runs to 13 residues. Germline V lookup: CDR1 SGHAT, CDR2 FQNNGV. Between the trimmed V and J ends, which lost 5 bases and 3 bases, there was a span of 11 bases. CDR3 nucleotides: TGTGCCAGCAGCCCGAGACTCTACTACGAGCAGTACTTC. It specifies CASSPRLYYEQYF.

This clonotype occurred a few times. CDR3 bases: TGTGCCAGCAGTAAAAGACAGGGGAACTCCTACGAGCAGTACTTC. Translating gives CASSKRQGNSYEQYF. The chain joins TRBV6-2 or TRBV6-3 to TRBJ2-7, with TRBD1 matching 8 bases. The CDR3 runs to 15 residues. Losses at the gene ends were 5 bases for V and 0 bases for J; bases not matched to a gene: 6. The germline CDR1 and CDR2 sequences are MNHEY and SVGEGT.

This clonotype turned up a few times. The rearrangement links TRBV12-3 or TRBV12-4 to TRBJ1-5; D gene unclear. Trimming took off 5 bases at V and 1 base at J, with 9 bases between the two ends. The CDR3 has 14 residues. The CDR3 DNA sequence: TGTGCCAGCAGTCCCCGAGGAAGCAATCAGCCCCAGCATTTT. This translates into CASSPRGSNQPQHF.

V usage is TRBV28 and J usage is TRBJ2-3; 9 positions match TRBD2. Trimming cost V 6 bases and J 7 bases; bases outside gene matches: 11. There are 15 residues in the CDR3. The germline V gene has CDR1 MDHEN and CDR2 SYDVKM. DNA for the CDR3: TGTGCCAGCAGCCCCAGAAGCGGGAGGCCCAATACGCAGTATTTT. Amino acids: CASSPRSGRPNTQYF.

This chain uses TRBV19 with TRBJ2-1; 14 nucleotides line up with TRBD2. Trimming removed 10 bases from V and 8 bases from J; junction bases left unmatched: 13. Germline CDR1 LNHDA, CDR2 SQIVND (reference sequence). This CDR3 region has 16 residues. This chain's CDR3 is CATLAGGLAGVHEQFF. Written as DNA, the CDR3 is TGTGCCACCCTAGCGGGGGGACTAGCGGGAGTCCATGAGCAGTTCTTC.

This clonotype appeared a few times. The chain recombines TRBV12-3 or TRBV12-4 with TRBJ1-3, with D perhaps TRBD1 (6 bases). V lost 6 bases to trimming and J lost 4 bases, with 16 bases between them. The CDR3 consists of 15 residues. CDR3 nucleotide sequence: TGTGCCAGCAGCCCTAGGACAGAGAGGGGAAACACCATATATTTT. Amino acid sequence: CASSPRTERGNTIYF.